The following is a T cell receptor (beta chain) sequence with its context. Authors' analysis steps: Estimation of nucleated cell counts was performed using reference gene primer amplification. This table comes from immunoSEQ multiplex PCR, and its TCRdb copy is limited to in-frame clones, with some not included. The V and J calls and the clone size are those of that table, but D and trimming were determined from the DNA. The profile shows about 63,000 clones, around three quarters of them singletons. This entry is derived from a study of blood T cell repertoires in COVID-19. At the level of the study: Italy, Spain and the United States were the sources of the convalescent and acute COVID-19 samples. T cells, B-cell-depleted T cells, or PBMCs supplied cDNA or gDNA.

Germline assignment: CDR1 SGHAT and CDR2 FQNNGV. The V segment lost 3 bases and the J segment 3 bases; nucleotides outside the gene matches: 7. The CDR3 extends over 16 amino acids. Source material: peripheral blood. This receptor was taken from a human donor in a cohort sampled during active COVID-19. The rearrangement joins TRBV11-2 to TRBJ2-7, with TRBD2 matching 11 bases. The DNA for the CDR3 is TGTGCCAGCAGCTTGTATACTAGCGGGAGTCGCTACGAGCAGTACTTC. This encodes CASSLYTSGSRYEQYF.